The 2 T cell receptor beta chains presented below share a single source sample, sequenced in a study of molecular identifiers for immune sequencing clone quantification. TCRdb redid the calling of the PCR reads with MiXCR, one entry per CDR3 protein. The sample shows over 85,000 distinct CDR3 sequences, about 35% of them seen only once. Sequences were obtained from naive CD8+ T cells from blood, with Jurkat cell RNA spiked in. The subset denotes: FACS-sorted CD8+CD4-CCR7+CD45RA+ naive T cells. These TCRs come from a human donor in good health. Some libraries in this study had Jurkat cell RNA spiked in.

Notes on this clonotype: At one boundary the junction diverges from the germline segment, which might be a read error. The chain couples TRBV7-9 to TRBJ2-2; D unclear. The CDR3 contains 11 residues. Germline V lookup: CDR1 SEHNR, CDR2 FQNEAQ (reference sequence). The CDR3 nucleotides read TGTGCGGGGTCCAGCACCCGGGAGCTGTTTTTT. Translating gives CAGSSTRELFF. The full variable domain, with the rest looked up from reference TRBV7-9 and TRBJ2-2, is DTGVSQNPRHKITKRGQNVTFRCDPISEHNRLYWYRQTLGQGPEFLTYFQNEAQLEKSRLLSDRFSAERPKGSFSTLEIQRTEQGDSAMYLCAGSSTRELFFGEGSRLTVL.

This clonotype has just a few counts. V usage is TRBV28 and J usage is TRBJ2-3; a weak D match, TRBD2 (6 bases). With 3 bases removed from V and 6 bases from J, the gap between germline ends came to 16 bases. The CDR3 totals 15 residues. Germline V gene sequence: CDR1 MDHEN, CDR2 SYDVKM. The CDR3 DNA reads TGTGCCAGCAGTTTGTGGCGGGGCCCCACCGATACGCAGTATTTT. Protein sequence: CASSLWRGPTDTQYF.